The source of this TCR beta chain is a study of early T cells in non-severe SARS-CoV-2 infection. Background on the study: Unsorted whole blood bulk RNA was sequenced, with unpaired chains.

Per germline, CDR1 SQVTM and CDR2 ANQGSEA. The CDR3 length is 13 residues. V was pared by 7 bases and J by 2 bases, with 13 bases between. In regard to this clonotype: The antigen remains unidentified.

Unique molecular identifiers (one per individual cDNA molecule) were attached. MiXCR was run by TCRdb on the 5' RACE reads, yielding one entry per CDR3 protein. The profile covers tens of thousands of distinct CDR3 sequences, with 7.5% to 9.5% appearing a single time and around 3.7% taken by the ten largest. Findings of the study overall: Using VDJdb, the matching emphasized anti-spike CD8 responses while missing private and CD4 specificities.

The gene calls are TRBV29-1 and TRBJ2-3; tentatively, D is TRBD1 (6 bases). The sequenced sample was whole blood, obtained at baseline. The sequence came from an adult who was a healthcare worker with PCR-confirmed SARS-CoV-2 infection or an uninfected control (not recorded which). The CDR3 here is CSGGQLLTDTQYF. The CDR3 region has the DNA TGCAGCGGGGGACAATTGCTCACAGATACGCAGTATTTT.